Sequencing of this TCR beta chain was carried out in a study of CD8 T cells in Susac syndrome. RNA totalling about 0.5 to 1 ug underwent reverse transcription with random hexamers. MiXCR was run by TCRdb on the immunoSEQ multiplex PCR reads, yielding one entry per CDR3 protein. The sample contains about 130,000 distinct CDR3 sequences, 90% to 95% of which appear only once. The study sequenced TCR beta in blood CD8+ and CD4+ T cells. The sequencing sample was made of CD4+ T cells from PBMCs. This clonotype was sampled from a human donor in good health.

The CDR3 reads CASSYPGQNEQYF. The CDR3 nucleotides are TGCGCCAGCAGCTACCCCGGGCAAAACGAGCAGTACTTC. The chain has TRBV5-1 and TRBJ2-7; D ambiguous. The length of the CDR3 is 13 residues. V was trimmed by 3 bases and J by 5 bases, leaving 12 bases between them. In germline, CDR1 is SGHRS, CDR2 YFSETQ.